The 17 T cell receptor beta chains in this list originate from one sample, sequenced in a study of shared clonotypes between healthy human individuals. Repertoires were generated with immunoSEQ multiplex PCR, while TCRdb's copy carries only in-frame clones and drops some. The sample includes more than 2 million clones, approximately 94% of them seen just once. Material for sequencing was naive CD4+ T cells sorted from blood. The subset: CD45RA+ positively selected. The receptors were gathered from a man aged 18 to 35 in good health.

CDR3 coding DNA: TGTGCCAGCAGCGGTGGTTCGGGGGTCTACAATGAGCAGTTCTTC. Its protein product is CASSGGSGVYNEQFF. The chain uses TRBV9 and TRBJ2-1; tentatively, D is TRBD2 (6 bases). The V end was cut by 3 bases, the J end by 3 bases, with 13 bases between. The CDR3 runs to 15 residues. Germline loops: CDR1 SGDLS, CDR2 YYNGEE.

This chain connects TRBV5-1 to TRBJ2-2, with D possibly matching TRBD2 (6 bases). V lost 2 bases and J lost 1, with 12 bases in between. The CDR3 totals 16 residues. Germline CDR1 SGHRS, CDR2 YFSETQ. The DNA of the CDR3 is TGCGCCAGCAGCTTATGGGGGGACCAGAACACCGGGGAGCTGTTTTTT. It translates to CASSLWGDQNTGELFF.

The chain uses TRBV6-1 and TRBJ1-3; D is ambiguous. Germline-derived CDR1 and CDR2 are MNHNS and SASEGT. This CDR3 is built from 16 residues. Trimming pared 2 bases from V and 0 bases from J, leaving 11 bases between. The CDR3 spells CASSEYLLSSGNTIYF. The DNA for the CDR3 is TGTGCCAGCAGTGAATATCTACTCAGCTCTGGAAACACCATATATTTT.

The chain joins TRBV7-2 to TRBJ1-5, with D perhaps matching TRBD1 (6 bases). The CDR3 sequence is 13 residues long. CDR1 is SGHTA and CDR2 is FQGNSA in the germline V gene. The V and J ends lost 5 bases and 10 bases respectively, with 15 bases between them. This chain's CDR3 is CASSPLGGNPQHF. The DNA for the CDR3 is TGTGCCAGCAGCCCATTAGGGGGGAACCCCCAGCATTTT.

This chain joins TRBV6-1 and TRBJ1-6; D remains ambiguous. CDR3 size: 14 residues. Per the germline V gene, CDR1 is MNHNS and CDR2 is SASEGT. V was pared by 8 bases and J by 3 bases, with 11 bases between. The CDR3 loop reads CASSLEGYNSPLHF. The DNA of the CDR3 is TGTGCCAGCTCGCTTGAGGGCTATAATTCACCCCTCCACTTT.

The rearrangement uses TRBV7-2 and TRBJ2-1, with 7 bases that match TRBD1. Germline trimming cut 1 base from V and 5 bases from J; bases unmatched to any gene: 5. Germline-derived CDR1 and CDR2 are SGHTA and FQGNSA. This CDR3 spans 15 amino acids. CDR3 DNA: TGTGCCAGCAGCTTAGAAGGACAGGCCAACAATGAGCAGTTCTTC. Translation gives CASSLEGQANNEQFF. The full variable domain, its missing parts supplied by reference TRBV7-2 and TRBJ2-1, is GAGVSQSPSNKVTEKGKDVELRCDPISGHTALYWYRQSLGQGLEFLIYFQGNSAPDKSGLPSDRFSAERTGGSVSTLTIQRTQQEDSAVYLCASSLEGQANNEQFFGPGTRLTVL.

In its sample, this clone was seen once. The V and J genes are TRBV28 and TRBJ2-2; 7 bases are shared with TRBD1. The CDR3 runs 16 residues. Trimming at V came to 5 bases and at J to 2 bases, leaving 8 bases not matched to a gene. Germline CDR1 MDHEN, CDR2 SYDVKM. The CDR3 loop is CASSPRGQPNTGELFF. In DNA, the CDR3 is TGTGCCAGCAGTCCTAGGGGGCAACCAAACACCGGGGAGCTGTTTTTT. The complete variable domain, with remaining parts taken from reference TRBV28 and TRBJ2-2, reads DVKVTQSSRYLVKRTGEKVFLECVQDMDHENMFWYRQDPGLGLRLIYFSYDVKMKEKGDIPEGYSVSREKKERFSLILESASTNQTSMYLCASSPRGQPNTGELFFGEGSRLTVL.

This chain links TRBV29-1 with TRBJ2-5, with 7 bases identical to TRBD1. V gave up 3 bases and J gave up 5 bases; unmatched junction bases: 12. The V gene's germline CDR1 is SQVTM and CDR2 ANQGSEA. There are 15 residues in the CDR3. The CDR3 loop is CSVDNLRGRRETQYF. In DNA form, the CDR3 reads TGCAGCGTTGATAACTTGAGGGGGCGCCGGGAGACCCAGTACTTC.

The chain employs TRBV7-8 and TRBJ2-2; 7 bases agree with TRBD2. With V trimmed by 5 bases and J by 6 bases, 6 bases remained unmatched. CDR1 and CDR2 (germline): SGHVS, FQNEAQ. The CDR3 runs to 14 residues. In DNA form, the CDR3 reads TGTGCCAGCAGCCTTTCCCTAGCGGCCGGGGAGCTGTTTTTT. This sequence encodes CASSLSLAAGELFF.

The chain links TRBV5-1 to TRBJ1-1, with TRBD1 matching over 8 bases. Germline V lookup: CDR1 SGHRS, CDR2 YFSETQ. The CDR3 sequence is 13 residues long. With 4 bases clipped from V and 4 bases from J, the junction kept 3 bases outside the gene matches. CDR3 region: CASSVDRGTEAFF. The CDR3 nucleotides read TGCGCCAGCAGCGTTGACAGGGGCACTGAAGCTTTCTTT.

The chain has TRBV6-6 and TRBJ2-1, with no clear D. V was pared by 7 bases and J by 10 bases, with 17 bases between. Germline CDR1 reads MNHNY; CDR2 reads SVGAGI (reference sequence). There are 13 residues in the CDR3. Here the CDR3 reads CASTREGVGEQFF. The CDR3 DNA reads TGTGCCAGCACCCGAGAAGGTGTGGGCGAGCAGTTCTTC.

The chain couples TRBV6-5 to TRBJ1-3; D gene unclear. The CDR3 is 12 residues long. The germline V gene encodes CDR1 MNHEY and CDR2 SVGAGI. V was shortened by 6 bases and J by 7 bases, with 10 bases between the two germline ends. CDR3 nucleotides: TGTGCCAGCAGGTCGGGTTGGAACACCATATATTTT. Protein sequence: CASRSGWNTIYF.

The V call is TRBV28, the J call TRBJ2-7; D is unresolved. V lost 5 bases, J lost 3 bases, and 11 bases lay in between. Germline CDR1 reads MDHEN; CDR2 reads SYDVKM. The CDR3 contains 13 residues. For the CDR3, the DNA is TGTGCCAGCAGTGCAAAAGATCTCTACGAGCAGTACTTC. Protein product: CASSAKDLYEQYF. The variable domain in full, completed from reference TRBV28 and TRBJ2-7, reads DVKVTQSSRYLVKRTGEKVFLECVQDMDHENMFWYRQDPGLGLRLIYFSYDVKMKEKGDIPEGYSVSREKKERFSLILESASTNQTSMYLCASSAKDLYEQYFGPGTRLTVT.

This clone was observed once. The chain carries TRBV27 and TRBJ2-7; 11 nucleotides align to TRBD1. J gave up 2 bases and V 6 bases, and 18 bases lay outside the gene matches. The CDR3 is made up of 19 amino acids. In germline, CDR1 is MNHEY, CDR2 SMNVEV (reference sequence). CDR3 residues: CASRKSGGQGVNQPYEQYF. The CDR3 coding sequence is TGTGCCAGCAGAAAATCGGGGGGACAGGGGGTGAACCAACCCTACGAGCAGTACTTC.

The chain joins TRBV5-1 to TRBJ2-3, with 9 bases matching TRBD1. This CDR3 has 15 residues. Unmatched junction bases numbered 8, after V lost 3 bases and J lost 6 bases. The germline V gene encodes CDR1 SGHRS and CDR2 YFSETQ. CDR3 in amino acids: CASSSGTGLTDTQYF. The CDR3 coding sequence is TGCGCCAGCAGCTCCGGGACAGGGCTAACGGATACGCAGTATTTT. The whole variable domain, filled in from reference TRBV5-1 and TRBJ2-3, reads KAGVTQTPRYLIKTRGQQVTLSCSPISGHRSVSWYQQTPGQGLQFLFEYFSETQRNKGNFPGRFSGRQFSNSRSEMNVSTLELGDSALYLCASSSGTGLTDTQYFGPGTRLTVL.

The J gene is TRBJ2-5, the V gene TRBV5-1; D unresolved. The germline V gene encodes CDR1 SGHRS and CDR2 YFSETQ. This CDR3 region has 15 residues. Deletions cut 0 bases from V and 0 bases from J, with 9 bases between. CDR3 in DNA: TGCGCCAGCAGCTTGGAATACCCGAACCAAGAGACCCAGTACTTC. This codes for CASSLEYPNQETQYF.

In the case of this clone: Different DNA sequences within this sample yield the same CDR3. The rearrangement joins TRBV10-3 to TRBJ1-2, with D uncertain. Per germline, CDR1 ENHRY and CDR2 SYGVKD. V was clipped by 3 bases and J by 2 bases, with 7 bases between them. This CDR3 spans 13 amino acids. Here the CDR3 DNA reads TGTGCCATCAGTGACGCAGAGAACTATGGCTACACCTTC. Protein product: CAISDAENYGYTF.